The clone carrying this T cell receptor (beta chain) has more than one count but fewer than ten. Each CDR3 protein is one row after TCRdb ran MiXCR on the RT-PCR reads. The table lists about 800,000 distinct CDR3 sequences, 20% to 25% of them singletons, with approximately 10% in the top ten. This entry comes from a study of response to subunit inactivated influenza vaccine. The V gene end was trimmed by 6 bases and the J gene end by 7 bases; junction bases not matched to a gene: 9. Germline-derived CDR1 and CDR2 are SQVTM and ANQGSEA. This CDR3 is built from 14 residues. The TCR comes from a man aged 45-60 years who received an inactivated influenza vaccine. Sequenced here: PBMCs from blood, sampled 5 days after vaccination. This sequence joins TRBV29-1 and TRBJ2-3; 11 bases align to TRBD1. The CDR3 DNA is TGCAGCGTCGGAACCGGGACAGGGGGAAATACGCAGTATTTT. Translation gives CSVGTGTGGNTQYF.